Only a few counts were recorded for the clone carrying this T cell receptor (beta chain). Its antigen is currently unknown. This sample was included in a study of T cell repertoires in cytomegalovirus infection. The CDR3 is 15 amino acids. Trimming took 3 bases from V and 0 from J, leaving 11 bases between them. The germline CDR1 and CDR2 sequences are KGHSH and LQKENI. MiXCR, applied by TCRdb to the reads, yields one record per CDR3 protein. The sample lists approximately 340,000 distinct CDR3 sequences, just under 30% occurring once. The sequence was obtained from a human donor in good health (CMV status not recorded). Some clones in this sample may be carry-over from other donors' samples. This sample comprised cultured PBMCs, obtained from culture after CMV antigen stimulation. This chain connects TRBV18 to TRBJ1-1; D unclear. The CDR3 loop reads CASSPDGIMNTEAFF. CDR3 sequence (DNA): TGTGCCAGCTCACCGGACGGAATCATGAACACTGAAGCTTTCTTT.